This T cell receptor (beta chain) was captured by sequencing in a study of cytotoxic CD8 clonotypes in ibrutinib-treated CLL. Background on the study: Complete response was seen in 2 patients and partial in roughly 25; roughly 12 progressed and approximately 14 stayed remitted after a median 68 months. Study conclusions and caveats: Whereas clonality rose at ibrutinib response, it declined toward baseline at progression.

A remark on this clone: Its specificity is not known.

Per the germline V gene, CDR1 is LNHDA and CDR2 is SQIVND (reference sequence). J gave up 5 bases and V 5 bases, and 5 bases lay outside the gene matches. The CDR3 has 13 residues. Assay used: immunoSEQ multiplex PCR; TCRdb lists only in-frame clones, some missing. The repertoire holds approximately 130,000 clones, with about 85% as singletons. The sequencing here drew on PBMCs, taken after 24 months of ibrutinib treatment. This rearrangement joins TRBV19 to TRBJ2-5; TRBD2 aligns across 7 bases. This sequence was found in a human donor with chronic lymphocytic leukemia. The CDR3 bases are TGTGCCAGTAGTGGGGGGGTTGGTGAGACCCAGTACTTC. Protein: CASSGGVGETQYF.